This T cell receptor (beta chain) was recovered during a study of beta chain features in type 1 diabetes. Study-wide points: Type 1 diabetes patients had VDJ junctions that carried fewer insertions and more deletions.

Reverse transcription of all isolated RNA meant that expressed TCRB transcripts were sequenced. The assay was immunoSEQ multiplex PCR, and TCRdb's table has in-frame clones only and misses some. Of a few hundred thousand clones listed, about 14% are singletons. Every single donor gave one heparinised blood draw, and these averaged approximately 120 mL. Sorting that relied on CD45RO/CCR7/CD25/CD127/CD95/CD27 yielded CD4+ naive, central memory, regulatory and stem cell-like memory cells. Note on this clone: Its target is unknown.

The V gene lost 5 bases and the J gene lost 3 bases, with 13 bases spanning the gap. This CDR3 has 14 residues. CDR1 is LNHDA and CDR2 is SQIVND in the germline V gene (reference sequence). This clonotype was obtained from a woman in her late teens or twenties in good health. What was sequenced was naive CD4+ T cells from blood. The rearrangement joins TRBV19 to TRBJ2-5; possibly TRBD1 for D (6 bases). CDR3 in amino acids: CASSPGQPEETQYF. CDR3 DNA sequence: TGTGCCAGTAGTCCAGGACAGCCCGAAGAGACCCAGTACTTC.